This T cell receptor beta chain was sequenced during a study of T cell changes during pregnancy in multiple sclerosis. Using immunoSEQ multiplex PCR, the repertoire was profiled, and TCRdb retains in-frame clones only, with some absent. The sample holds 91,000 or so clones; 85% to 95% are singletons and the top ten take 2% to 2.5%. Germline CDR1 reads KGHSH; CDR2 reads LQKENI. V lost 5 bases to trimming and J lost 5 bases; unmatched junction nucleotides: 15. The CDR3 contains 17 residues. The chain combines TRBV18 with TRBJ2-7; TRBD1 matches at 10 bases. Sequencing was performed on peripheral blood, taken after pregnancy. This clonotype originated in a female donor with multiple sclerosis, enrolled in a pregnancy study. In DNA, the CDR3 is TGTGCCAGCTCATTTTCCCCGGGACAGGGGCGAGAGAACGAGCAGTACTTC. Residues: CASSFSPGQGRENEQYF.